These 13 T cell receptor beta chains were all obtained from the same sample, sequenced in a study of graft-versus-host responses after intestinal transplantation. The method was immunoSEQ multiplex PCR; TCRdb's version includes in-frame clones alone and lacks a portion of them. This table has around 71,000 clones, approximately 94% appearing once. No cognate antigen is known for these TCRs. Source: unstimulated CD8+ T cells sorted from spleen or lymph node cells, taken before intestinal transplant. These receptors all stem from a human donor who received an intestinal transplant.

The V gene is TRBV10-2, the J gene TRBJ2-7, with TRBD2 as a possible D gene (6 bases). V was pared by 0 bases and J by 4 bases, with 7 bases between. There are 13 residues in the CDR3. The germline V gene encodes CDR1 WSHSY and CDR2 SAAADI. The CDR3 protein is CASSESRGYEQYF. In DNA, the CDR3 is TGCGCCAGCAGTGAGTCTCGGGGGTACGAGCAGTACTTC.

This clone is a singleton in its sample. This rearrangement joins TRBV11-2 to TRBJ1-1; D uncertain. The CDR3 runs 15 residues. Trimming cost V 1 base and J 7 bases, with 16 bases left between them. From germline, CDR1 is SGHAT and CDR2 FQNNGV. CDR3 sequence reads: CASSLAGPWTSEAFF. DNA of the CDR3: TGTGCCAGCAGCTTAGCTGGTCCTTGGACGAGTGAAGCTTTCTTT.

This rearrangement joins TRBV28 to TRBJ1-4, with TRBD1 matching 10 bases. From germline, CDR1 is MDHEN and CDR2 SYDVKM. V dropped 5 bases and J dropped 6; count of bases not matched to a gene: 3. This CDR3 is built from 14 residues. The CDR3: CASSKTGGDEKLFF. For the CDR3, the DNA is TGTGCCAGCAGTAAGACAGGGGGCGATGAAAAACTGTTTTTT.

This clone was found once. The V call is TRBV6-1, the J call TRBJ1-1; TRBD1 is a possible D gene (5 bases). CDR3 length equals 15 residues. The V end lost 0 bases, the J end lost 2 bases, and 10 bases lay between the germline ends. Germline V gene lookup returns CDR1 MNHNS and CDR2 SASEGT. CDR3 residues: CASSEALGANTEAFF. The DNA for the CDR3 is TGTGCCAGCAGTGAAGCGCTAGGGGCTAACACTGAAGCTTTCTTT.

The chain couples TRBV6-6 to TRBJ2-7; a weak D match, TRBD2 (5 bases). The germline gives CDR1 MNHNY, CDR2 SVGAGI (reference sequence). Trimming pared 2 bases from V and 6 bases from J, leaving 11 bases between. This CDR3 is built from 13 residues. Here the CDR3 DNA reads TGTGCCAGCAGTTACGATCCTAGCTCCGAGCAGTACTTC. Amino acids: CASSYDPSSEQYF.

The gene calls are TRBV18 and TRBJ2-6, with a possible D match to TRBD1 (6 bases). The germline CDR1 and CDR2 sequences are KGHSH and LQKENI. V was trimmed by 5 bases and J by 5 bases, leaving 25 bases between them. The CDR3 extends over 19 amino acids. For the CDR3, the DNA is TGTGCCAGCTCATGTGACGGGGACATTTACCAAAGTCGGGCCAACGTCCTGACTTTC. It is translated as CASSCDGDIYQSRANVLTF.

The CDR3 loop is CASSLTGASGNTIYF. The CDR3 DNA is TGTGCCAGCAGCCTCACAGGAGCTTCCGGAAACACCATATATTTT. The chain is built from TRBV11-2 and TRBJ1-3; D may be TRBD1 (5 bases). Germline V CDR1 and CDR2: SGHAT, FQNNGV. The CDR3 sequence is 15 residues long. Trimming took 5 bases from V and 4 from J, leaving 15 bases between them.

This chain links TRBV19 with TRBJ2-1; D not resolved. The CDR3 has 15 residues. Germline V gene sequence: CDR1 LNHDA, CDR2 SQIVND (reference sequence). V lost 3 bases to trimming and J lost 0 bases, with 9 bases between them. The CDR3 spells CASSIQRSSYNEQFF. In DNA form, the CDR3 reads TGTGCCAGTAGTATTCAGCGAAGCTCCTACAATGAGCAGTTCTTC.

V is TRBV4-2 and J is TRBJ1-6; D is perhaps TRBD1 (5 bases). The V end was cut by 0 bases, the J end by 7 bases, with 13 bases between. The CDR3 runs to 16 residues. Looked up from germline, CDR1 is LGHNA and CDR2 is YNFKEQ. The CDR3 loop reads CASSQENRWLNSPLHF. The CDR3 DNA is TGTGCCAGCAGCCAAGAGAACAGGTGGTTGAATTCACCCCTCCACTTT.

The genes are TRBV27 and TRBJ2-5; D may be TRBD1 or TRBD2 (5 bases each). The J call is doubtful: the DNA matches TRBJ2-7 better. This CDR3 comprises 15 residues. The germline V gene encodes CDR1 MNHEY and CDR2 SMNVEV (reference sequence). CDR3 region: CASSLGAGGRYEQYF. The CDR3 coding sequence is TGTGCCAGCAGTTTAGGGGCAGGAGGTAGATACGAGCAGTACTTC.

DNA for the CDR3: TGTGCCAGCAGCCTATTAACTAGCGGACCCTACAATGAGCAGTTCTTC. It specifies CASSLLTSGPYNEQFF. The chain couples TRBV7-9 to TRBJ2-1, with 8 bases identical to TRBD2. CDR1 SEHNR and CDR2 FQNEAQ come from the germline V gene (reference sequence). Losses at the gene ends were 5 bases for V and 2 bases for J; bases not matched to a gene: 8. This CDR3 is built from 16 residues.

The V and J genes are TRBV29-1 and TRBJ2-5; maybe TRBD1 (6 bases). In germline, CDR1 is SQVTM, CDR2 ANQGSEA. Trimming took off 7 bases at V and 3 bases at J, with 15 bases between the two ends. The CDR3 loop spans 13 amino acids. This CDR3 reads CSAATGYEETQYF. In DNA, the CDR3 is TGCAGCGCTGCGACAGGATATGAAGAGACCCAGTACTTC.

The chain recombines TRBV28 with TRBJ2-7; TRBD2 matches at 7 bases. The CDR3 is made up of 17 amino acids. The germline V gene encodes CDR1 MDHEN and CDR2 SYDVKM. Losses at the gene ends were 1 base for V and 3 bases for J; bases not matched to a gene: 12. CDR3 protein: CASSLSYSTSWLYEQYF. CDR3 coding DNA: TGTGCCAGCAGTTTATCCTACTCGACTAGCTGGCTCTACGAGCAGTACTTC.